The following is a T cell receptor (beta chain) sequence with its context. The specificity of this receptor is unknown. No base qualities exist here, and no much larger clone lies one base off it. TCR alpha and beta CDR3 regions were amplified with the iRepertoire nested amplicon-rescue multiplex PCR (arm-PCR) platform from RNA. The input for one-step reverse transcription and amplification was 100-400 ng of tissue mRNA or PBMC total RNA. Following bead purification, Illumina adapters were added by a secondary multiplex PCR, and libraries between 200 and 400 bp were gel-purified. The libraries contained internal 6-nucleotide barcodes that were used for demultiplexing. Sequencing of the libraries was done on an Illumina MiSeq using 2x220 or 2x250 nucleotide paired-end reads. The authors' pipeline ran thus. Paired reads were merged with FLASH 1.2.11 and aligned to the GRCh37 human genome with BWA-MEM before extracting TRA and TRB reads. For V and J assignment, an IMGT-derived reference of cassette sequences and CDR3 motifs that included pseudogenes was used. Reads were translated in three frames, and productive CDR3s were defined as those with a C...FGXG motif and no stop codons. A clonotype was defined as a unique combination of a V-J cassette pair and a CDR3 amino acid sequence. Filtering of reads was based on Hamming distance, with the threshold set by the sequence error rate of each sample in mapped regions. TCRdb reprocessed the public reads (quality trimming at Q25 with fastp, clone calling with MiXCR) and kept in-frame beta chains. Duplicate CDR3 protein sequences are folded into a single record with the most common DNA and genes. TCRdb, rather than the study authors, made the V and J calls. This sample gives about 140,000 distinct CDR3 sequences in total; about two fifths of them show up just once. The top ten clonotypes cover roughly 20% of the sample.

The data were obtained in a study of glioma-infiltrating T cells (dated by TCRdb to 2015 to 2016). About the investigation overall: Sequencing of TCR alpha- and beta-chain repertoires was performed on glioma tissue, on non-neoplastic brain tissue, and on matched peripheral blood mononuclear cells. To measure how far tissue and blood T-cell populations diverged, each tissue-infiltrating repertoire was compared against the peripheral blood repertoire of the same patient. The paired cohort comprised three low-grade glioma patients, 7 or 8 primary glioblastoma patients and three non-glioma patients contributing non-neoplastic brain tissue. Results the study describes overall, beyond this receptor: VJ-independent divergence between tissue and blood was below expectation in non-neoplastic patients but above expectation in all gliomas, especially low-grade gliomas. Very few CDR3 sequences were found to be shared between tissue and blood, and this scarcity was attributed to high CDR3 diversity and limited sampling. Group comparisons rested on small numbers: three non-neoplastic, three low-grade glioma and seven or eight glioblastoma patients.

CDR1 is given as SGHAT and CDR2 as FQNNGV, both from the germline V gene. The CDR3 runs 16 residues from the cysteine to the phenylalanine. Of all the DNA, just the CDR3 is kept, 48 bases in frame from base 1. Between the V and J ends, shortened by 3 bases and 1 base respectively, the junction contains 14 bases. The receptor was isolated from a human donor with low-grade glioma or glioblastoma, undergoing nonglioma brain surgery, or in good health (not recorded which). The specimen was glioma tissue, nonneoplastic brain tissue, or PBMCs (not recorded which). The chain links TRBV11-2 with TRBJ2-3, with the D assignment possibly TRBD1 or TRBD2, given 6 matching bases for each. The sequence in DNA is TGTGCCAGCAGCTTGACTAGGAGGGGGGGCACAGATACGCAGTATTTT. This translates into CASSLTRRGGTDTQYF.